The clone carrying this TCR delta chain is categorized as medium-sized. The source of the sample is a study of gamma-delta chains in newborns, infants, children. Overall study: Microbial exposure reportedly drives polyclonal innate γδ T cell expansion after birth.

Trimming took 0 bases from V and 2 from J; bases not matched to a gene: 12. The CDR3 runs 21 residues. CDR1 is GEAIGNYY and CDR2 is EKD in the germline V gene. TCRdb re-called the reads using CATT. The sample holds roughly 4,200 delta-chain clones, less than 7% seen once. This chain uses TRDV2 with TRDJ3, with 10 bases aligning to TRDD3. This receptor was identified in a child who was a newborn, infant or young child, either healthy, febrile or measles-vaccinated (not recorded which). The source material was blood. Written as DNA, the CDR3 is TGTGCCTGTGACACCGCGCGTACTGGGGGATCTCTTACCTGGGACACCCGACAGATGTTTTTC. Amino acid sequence: CACDTARTGGSLTWDTRQMFF.